This T cell receptor beta chain was identified in a study of cytomegalovirus exposure and HLA in healthy donors. The PCR ran on 60 Vbeta and 13 Jbeta primers. The table came from immunoSEQ multiplex PCR; TCRdb's copy has only in-frame clones and leaves some out. The repertoire holds approximately 210,000 clones, 80% seen once, with 0.9% to 1.2% in the top ten. V lost 2 bases, J lost 4 bases, and 7 bases lay in between. This CDR3 has 13 amino acids. Germline V gene data show CDR1 as MNHEY and CDR2 as SMNVEV (reference sequence). The chain employs TRBV27 and TRBJ2-3; TRBD2 might be the D (5 bases). Sequences were obtained from PBMCs. This receptor was obtained from a woman aged 40 to 49 in good health and CMV-seronegative. The CDR3 reads CASSLRGPDTQYF. Written as DNA, the CDR3 is TGTGCCAGCAGTTTACGGGGTCCAGATACGCAGTATTTT.